This is a list of T cell receptor beta chains from one sample in a study of siplizumab effects on memory and regulatory T cells. Sequencing used immunoSEQ multiplex PCR; TCRdb keeps in-frame clones, though not all of them. Of 100,000 to 110,000 clones in the sample, more than 85% were seen once. Sequenced: CD4+ T cells sorted from blood. The receptors here all came from a human donor in good health. CDR3s include the opening cysteine and the closing phenylalanine or tryptophan. Fields, in order: J gene, clone size, V gene, D gene, CDR3 DNA, CDR3 protein. A D gene is named only where the DNA matches it firmly. Some rows have no size entry. The others give once, few or many, or a class for an expanded clone.

J gene: TRBJ1-2; clone size: NA; V gene: TRBV6-6; D gene: NA; CDR3 DNA: TGTGCCAGCAGTTACGGGGCAGGGAATGGCTACACCTTC; CDR3 protein: CASSYGAGNGYTF
J gene: TRBJ1-4; clone size: NA; V gene: TRBV5-1; D gene: TRBD1; CDR3 DNA: TGCGCCAGCAGCTCGGACGGGACAGGGAACGAAAAACTGTTTTTT; CDR3 protein: CASSSDGTGNEKLFF
J gene: TRBJ2-2; clone size: once; V gene: TRBV5-1; D gene: NA; CDR3 DNA: TGCGCCAGCAGCTTGTCGCACAGCAACAGGGAGCTGTTTTTT; CDR3 protein: CASSLSHSNRELFF
J gene: TRBJ2-3; clone size: NA; V gene: TRBV18; D gene: NA; CDR3 DNA: TGTGCCAGCTCACCACCGCTGACCGCAGATACGCAGTATTTT; CDR3 protein: CASSPPLTADTQYF
J gene: TRBJ2-3; clone size: NA; V gene: TRBV10-3; D gene: NA; CDR3 DNA: TGTGCCATCAGTGAGTCAGGTTCTACAGATACGCAGTATTTT; CDR3 protein: CAISESGSTDTQYF
J gene: TRBJ2-2; clone size: NA; V gene: TRBV2; D gene: NA; CDR3 DNA: TGTGCCAGCAGAGCCGAGTACAGGGACACCGGGGAGCTGTTTTTT; CDR3 protein: CASRAEYRDTGELFF
J gene: TRBJ1-2; clone size: NA; V gene: TRBV12-5; D gene: TRBD1; CDR3 DNA: TGTGCTAGTGGTTTGGCGGGACAGGTTTATGGCTACACCTTC; CDR3 protein: CASGLAGQVYGYTF
J gene: TRBJ2-7; clone size: NA; V gene: TRBV19; D gene: TRBD1; CDR3 DNA: TGTGCCAGTAGTATTGGGACAGGGCACTACGAGCAGTACTTC; CDR3 protein: CASSIGTGHYEQYF
J gene: TRBJ2-5; clone size: once; V gene: TRBV18; D gene: NA; CDR3 DNA: TGTGCCAGCTCACCACAGGAGACCCAGTACTTC; CDR3 protein: CASSPQETQYF
J gene: TRBJ1-1; clone size: NA; V gene: TRBV7-6; D gene: NA; CDR3 DNA: TGTGCCAGCAGCACACATGAGAACACTGAAGCTTTCTTT; CDR3 protein: CASSTHENTEAFF
J gene: TRBJ1-2; clone size: NA; V gene: TRBV6-6; D gene: NA; CDR3 DNA: TGTGCCAGCAGTATACTTCAGGAGTCCTATGGCTACACCTTC; CDR3 protein: CASSILQESYGYTF
J gene: TRBJ1-2; clone size: once; V gene: TRBV10-3; D gene: NA; CDR3 DNA: TGTGCCATCAGGAGGGAAGGGGGAAGCTATGGCTACACCTTC; CDR3 protein: CAIRREGGSYGYTF
J gene: TRBJ2-1; clone size: NA; V gene: TRBV11-3; D gene: NA; CDR3 DNA: TGTGCCAGCAGCTTCCGGGACACAACGGATGAGCAGTTCTTC; CDR3 protein: CASSFRDTTDEQFF
J gene: TRBJ2-3; clone size: NA; V gene: TRBV7-2; D gene: TRBD2; CDR3 DNA: TGTGCCAGCCGCCTTGTGGCGCTTGGGCGGGGGGCCACAGATACGCAGTATTTT; CDR3 protein: CASRLVALGRGATDTQYF
J gene: TRBJ1-1; clone size: NA; V gene: TRBV25-1; D gene: NA; CDR3 DNA: TGTGCCAGCAGGGGGGTGACACCCCTGAACACTGAAGCTTTCTTT; CDR3 protein: CASRGVTPLNTEAFF
J gene: TRBJ1-3; clone size: NA; V gene: TRBV4-3; D gene: NA; CDR3 DNA: TGCGCCAGCAGCCAAGTGGGGACTAGCTCTGGAAACACCATATATTTT; CDR3 protein: CASSQVGTSSGNTIYF
J gene: TRBJ2-7; clone size: NA; V gene: TRBV18; D gene: NA; CDR3 DNA: TGTGCCAGCTCACGGGCCGGGAGCTCCTACGAGCAGTACTTC; CDR3 protein: CASSRAGSSYEQYF
J gene: TRBJ2-3; clone size: NA; V gene: TRBV10-3; D gene: TRBD2; CDR3 DNA: TGTGCCATCAGTACTAGCGGGGGGGCCGCGGCAGATACGCAGTATTTT; CDR3 protein: CAISTSGGAAADTQYF
J gene: TRBJ2-5; clone size: NA; V gene: TRBV11-2; D gene: NA; CDR3 DNA: TGTGCCAGCAGCTCATACCGCAGGGCCCAAGAGACCCAGTACTTC; CDR3 protein: CASSSYRRAQETQYF
J gene: TRBJ2-7; clone size: NA; V gene: TRBV5-1; D gene: TRBD2; CDR3 DNA: TGCGCCAGCAGCTTTGGCGGGGGGGCGGATGAGCAGTACTTC; CDR3 protein: CASSFGGGADEQYF
J gene: TRBJ1-3; clone size: NA; V gene: TRBV30; D gene: TRBD1; CDR3 DNA: TGTGCCTGGAAAGACAGGGGCGGAGGGCACATATATTTT; CDR3 protein: CAWKDRGGGHIYF
J gene: TRBJ1-2; clone size: NA; V gene: TRBV28; D gene: TRBD1; CDR3 DNA: TGTGCCAGCAGCCCTGGGACAGGGGTATATGGCTACACCTTC; CDR3 protein: CASSPGTGVYGYTF
J gene: TRBJ1-6; clone size: NA; V gene: TRBV5-4; D gene: NA; CDR3 DNA: TGTGCCAGCAGCCACCCGCAGGGGAATAATTCACCCCTCCACTTT; CDR3 protein: CASSHPQGNNSPLHF
J gene: TRBJ1-2; clone size: NA; V gene: TRBV15; D gene: NA; CDR3 DNA: TGTGCCACCAGTGCGGGAGCTAACTATGGCTACACCTTC; CDR3 protein: CATSAGANYGYTF
J gene: TRBJ1-1; clone size: NA; V gene: TRBV10-3; D gene: TRBD1; CDR3 DNA: TGTGCCATCAGTCGGACAGGTAGGACTGAAGCTTTCTTT; CDR3 protein: CAISRTGRTEAFF
J gene: TRBJ2-5; clone size: once; V gene: TRBV7-6; D gene: NA; CDR3 DNA: TGTGCCAGCAGCTTCACGGGGCAAGAGACCCAGTACTTC; CDR3 protein: CASSFTGQETQYF
J gene: TRBJ2-4; clone size: few; V gene: TRBV5-1; D gene: NA; CDR3 DNA: TGCGCCAGCAGCTTGGGACTGGCGGCGGCCAAAAACATTCAGTACTTC; CDR3 protein: CASSLGLAAAKNIQYF
J gene: TRBJ2-2; clone size: NA; V gene: TRBV18; D gene: NA; CDR3 DNA: TGTGCCAGCTCACCACCAGATTACGGGGAGCTGTTTTTT; CDR3 protein: CASSPPDYGELFF
J gene: TRBJ2-1; clone size: NA; V gene: TRBV28; D gene: TRBD1; CDR3 DNA: TGTGCCAGCAGTCTACAGGGGACTGAGCAGTTCTTC; CDR3 protein: CASSLQGTEQFF
J gene: TRBJ1-5; clone size: NA; V gene: TRBV19; D gene: TRBD1; CDR3 DNA: TGTGCCAGTAGTAAAAACAGGGGAGGAGCCCAGCATTTT; CDR3 protein: CASSKNRGGAQHF
J gene: TRBJ2-3; clone size: NA; V gene: TRBV7-2; D gene: TRBD2; CDR3 DNA: TGTGCCAGCAGCTTCTCGAGCGGGGGGGGCACAGATACGCAGTATTTT; CDR3 protein: CASSFSSGGGTDTQYF
J gene: TRBJ1-6; clone size: few; V gene: TRBV5-8; D gene: TRBD1; CDR3 DNA: TGTGCCAGCAGCTTGGAATCGGGACAGGTTAATTCACCCCTCCACTTT; CDR3 protein: CASSLESGQVNSPLHF
J gene: TRBJ2-3; clone size: NA; V gene: TRBV7-9; D gene: NA; CDR3 DNA: TGTGCCAGCAGCTCGAGCGCGGGAATCAGAGATACGCAGTATTTT; CDR3 protein: CASSSSAGIRDTQYF
J gene: TRBJ2-2; clone size: once; V gene: TRBV4-1; D gene: TRBD2; CDR3 DNA: TGCGCCAGCAGCCCGCGGGGGGGCGGAACCGGGGAGCTGTTTTTT; CDR3 protein: CASSPRGGGTGELFF
J gene: TRBJ2-1; clone size: NA; V gene: TRBV5-4; D gene: TRBD2; CDR3 DNA: TGTGCCAGCAGCTTGCCCAGCGGGGGGACAAGGTATGAGCAGTTCTTC; CDR3 protein: CASSLPSGGTRYEQFF
J gene: TRBJ1-6; clone size: NA; V gene: TRBV19; D gene: NA; CDR3 DNA: TGTGCCAGTAGTTTAGGGGTGGAACCCCTCCACTTT; CDR3 protein: CASSLGVEPLHF
J gene: TRBJ2-4; clone size: NA; V gene: TRBV27; D gene: NA; CDR3 DNA: TGTGCCAGCAGTTACGGGGGGCTGGGCAAAAACATTCAGTACTTC; CDR3 protein: CASSYGGLGKNIQYF
J gene: TRBJ2-3; clone size: once; V gene: TRBV5-1; D gene: NA; CDR3 DNA: TGCGCCAGCAGCTTGGAGGGGGGAAGGGATACGCAGTATTTT; CDR3 protein: CASSLEGGRDTQYF
J gene: TRBJ1-6; clone size: NA; V gene: TRBV6-5; D gene: TRBD1; CDR3 DNA: TGTGCCAGCATTCCCGACAGGGGCGACTCACCCCTCCACTTT; CDR3 protein: CASIPDRGDSPLHF
J gene: TRBJ2-7; clone size: NA; V gene: TRBV6-1; D gene: TRBD1; CDR3 DNA: TGTGCCGCTACTCGGGACAGCTCCTACGAGCAGTACTTC; CDR3 protein: CAATRDSSYEQYF
J gene: TRBJ2-7; clone size: NA; V gene: TRBV7-9; D gene: NA; CDR3 DNA: TGTGCCAGCAGCTTTTCGGGGACTCCCTACGAGCAGTACTTC; CDR3 protein: CASSFSGTPYEQYF
J gene: TRBJ1-1; clone size: NA; V gene: TRBV18; D gene: TRBD1; CDR3 DNA: TGTGCCAGCTCACCACTTAGGGACAGCTACACTGAAGCTTTCTTT; CDR3 protein: CASSPLRDSYTEAFF
J gene: TRBJ1-4; clone size: NA; V gene: TRBV5-5; D gene: NA; CDR3 DNA: TGTGCCAGCAGCTTCAGTCCGGTTGAAAAACTGTTTTTT; CDR3 protein: CASSFSPVEKLFF
J gene: TRBJ1-6; clone size: NA; V gene: TRBV6-5; D gene: NA; CDR3 DNA: TGTGCCAGCAGTTACTTCTCAAGCTCCTATAATTCACCCCTCCACTTT; CDR3 protein: CASSYFSSSYNSPLHF
J gene: TRBJ2-3; clone size: NA; V gene: TRBV30; D gene: TRBD2; CDR3 DNA: TGTGCCTGGAGTTCCGGGACTAGCCTCACAGATACGCAGTATTTT; CDR3 protein: CAWSSGTSLTDTQYF
J gene: TRBJ1-2; clone size: NA; V gene: TRBV7-9; D gene: NA; CDR3 DNA: TGTGCCAGCAGCTTAGACCCCAGGGACGGTAGCTACACCTTC; CDR3 protein: CASSLDPRDGSYTF
J gene: TRBJ1-6; clone size: NA; V gene: TRBV7-9; D gene: TRBD1; CDR3 DNA: TGTGCCAGCAGAGGGACAGGCAATTCACCCCTCCACTTT; CDR3 protein: CASRGTGNSPLHF
J gene: TRBJ1-5; clone size: NA; V gene: TRBV2; D gene: TRBD1; CDR3 DNA: TGTGCCAGCTCCGCTACGGGACAGGGGAGAGGAAAGCCCCAGCATTTT; CDR3 protein: CASSATGQGRGKPQHF
J gene: TRBJ1-6; clone size: few; V gene: TRBV4-1; D gene: NA; CDR3 DNA: TGCGCCAGCAGCCAGGGTCCCGCCTCACCCCTCCACTTT; CDR3 protein: CASSQGPASPLHF
J gene: TRBJ1-5; clone size: NA; V gene: TRBV15; D gene: NA; CDR3 DNA: TGTGCCACCAGCAGAGATCGGGGGGGGCCCCAGCATTTT; CDR3 protein: CATSRDRGGPQHF